The 31 T cell receptor beta chains below come from one sample, sequenced in a study of Ad26.COV2.S vaccination and SARS-CoV-2 variants. As for treatment: over 15 received Ad26.COV2.S at low or high dose, single or two shots; roughly 5 received placebo; per-sample allocation not given. Day 63 after the first vaccine or placebo injection was the time point for sampling. Sequencing used immunoSEQ multiplex PCR; TCRdb keeps in-frame clones, though not all of them. The repertoire consists of roughly 380,000 clones, with more than 75% occurring once and the leading ten covering less than 4%. The sample was peripheral blood, taken in a trial of Ad26.COV2.S vaccine versus placebo. The receptor source for this set is a person between 18 and 65 years old who received the Ad26.COV2.S COVID-19 vaccine or a placebo.

This CDR3 is CASSAGQETQYF. In DNA form, the CDR3 reads TGTGCCAGCTCGGCAGGCCAAGAGACCCAGTACTTC. The V gene is TRBV12-3 or TRBV12-4, the J gene TRBJ2-5; no clear D gene. The CDR3 runs to 12 residues. Trimming removed 8 bases at V and 1 base at J, with 8 bases between.

The chain has TRBV6-2 or TRBV6-3 and TRBJ2-2, with 8 bases fitting TRBD2. This CDR3 contains 15 residues. Germline CDR1 and CDR2: MNHEY and SVGEGT. With 4 bases clipped from V and 1 base from J, the junction kept 2 bases outside the gene matches. The CDR3 bases are TGTGCCAGCAGTTTGGCGGGGGGGAACACCGGGGAGCTGTTTTTT. Translating it yields CASSLAGGNTGELFF.

The genes are TRBV11-3 and TRBJ2-1, with 9 bases identical to TRBD2. The CDR3 length is 13 residues. Germline CDR1 SGHNT, CDR2 YENEEA. V was pared by 5 bases and J by 6 bases, with 2 bases of the junction left unmatched. Here the CDR3 reads CASSPGLANEQFF. Here the CDR3 DNA reads TGTGCCAGCAGCCCGGGACTAGCCAATGAGCAGTTCTTC.

CDR3 nucleotides: TGTGCCAGCAGCTCAGGAATTACCTACGAGCAGTACTTC. It yields the protein CASSSGITYEQYF. The rearrangement uses TRBV5-6 and TRBJ2-7; D remains unclear. The germline V and J ends were trimmed by 3 bases and 2 bases, with 9 bases remaining between them. Germline values: CDR1 SGHDT, CDR2 YYEEEE. This CDR3 region has 13 residues.

This clone was picked up one time. The chain uses TRBV15 and TRBJ1-5; tentatively, D is TRBD1 (5 bases). CDR1 and CDR2 (germline): LNHNV, YYDKDF (reference sequence). The CDR3 consists of 15 residues. V gave up 4 bases and J gave up 2 bases, with 12 bases separating them. CDR3 in DNA: TGTGCCACCAGCAACCTCGGGGGGGGCAATCAGCCCCAGCATTTT. Its protein product is CATSNLGGGNQPQHF.

The chain couples TRBV5-6 to TRBJ1-6, with D possibly being TRBD1 (5 bases). The ends were cut back, 0 bases at V and 10 bases at J, with 17 bases in the middle. The CDR3 spans 16 residues. Germline loops: CDR1 SGHDT, CDR2 YYEEEE. The CDR3: CASSLAMGLGDSPLHF. In DNA form, the CDR3 reads TGTGCCAGCAGCTTGGCAATGGGATTGGGGGACTCACCCCTCCACTTT.

The chain employs TRBV7-9 and TRBJ2-4; D possibly corresponds to TRBD1 (6 bases). V gave up 0 bases and J gave up 7 bases, with 16 bases separating them. The CDR3 is 16 amino acids. CDR1 and CDR2 (germline): SEHNR, FQNEAQ (reference sequence). The CDR3 is CASSLALGGAGNIQYF. The CDR3 nucleotides read TGTGCCAGCAGCTTAGCGCTTGGGGGCGCAGGGAACATTCAGTACTTC.

J is TRBJ2-1 and V is TRBV5-1, with TRBD2 matching over 8 bases. The germline V gene encodes CDR1 SGHRS and CDR2 YFSETQ. The CDR3 sequence is 18 residues long. Trimming took 2 bases from V and 4 from J; bases not matched to a gene: 14. The CDR3 DNA reads TGCGCCAGCAGCTTAGGCCCCCCCTCGGCGGGGGGATACAATGAGCAGTTCTTC. It yields the protein CASSLGPPSAGGYNEQFF.

The chain is built from TRBV7-2 and TRBJ2-1, with D possibly TRBD2 on 6 matching bases. CDR1 and CDR2 from the germline V gene are SGHTA and FQGNSA. The CDR3 is 14 residues long. Trimming cost V 4 bases and J 8 bases, with 15 bases left between them. The CDR3: CASSSRWGGDEQFF. CDR3 bases: TGTGCCAGCAGCTCCAGGTGGGGCGGGGATGAGCAGTTCTTC.

The chain employs TRBV24-1 and TRBJ2-3; D is possibly TRBD1 (6 bases). The CDR3 is 16 residues long. V was pared by 9 bases and J by 8 bases, with 26 bases between. Germline assignment: CDR1 KGHDR and CDR2 SFDVKD. CDR3 loop: CATAPPRGNNFSTQYF. As DNA, the CDR3 is TGTGCCACCGCCCCACCGAGGGGGAACAACTTCAGTACGCAGTATTTT.

The V and J genes are TRBV11-3 and TRBJ2-3; D is perhaps TRBD1 or TRBD2 (5 bases each). The CDR3 runs 14 residues. CDR1 and CDR2 from the germline V gene are SGHNT and YENEEA. Trimming removed 3 bases at V and 6 bases at J, with 13 bases between. The CDR3 DNA follows: TGTGCCAGCAGCTTTCGGGACGGTGGGGATACGCAGTATTTT. Translated, it gives CASSFRDGGDTQYF.

This chain joins TRBV28 and TRBJ2-5; 10 nucleotides match TRBD2. The length of the CDR3 is 14 residues. Germline assignment: CDR1 MDHEN and CDR2 SYDVKM. V trimming: 5 bases; J trimming: 7 bases; junction bases outside the gene matches: 7. Here the CDR3 DNA reads TGTGCCAGCAGTGGTCTAGCGGGGGCGGCGACCCAGTACTTC. It encodes CASSGLAGAATQYF.

The chain employs TRBV5-8 and TRBJ2-3; TRBD1 might be the D (5 bases). The CDR3 loop spans 15 amino acids. Trimming stripped 4 bases from V and 2 bases from J, with 14 bases between. Germline CDR1 SGHTS, CDR2 YDEGEE. CDR3 protein: CASSPRLGLTDTQYF. CDR3 DNA: TGTGCCAGCAGCCCGAGGCTGGGGCTCACAGATACGCAGTATTTT.

The chain carries TRBV5-4 and TRBJ2-1; D remains unclear. V was pared by 4 bases and J by 6 bases, with 8 bases between. This CDR3 contains 12 residues. Germline values: CDR1 SGHNT, CDR2 YYREEE (reference sequence). CDR3 DNA sequence: TGTGCCAGCAGCCCGCGAGTCAATGAGCAGTTCTTC. This gives the protein CASSPRVNEQFF.

The chain is built from TRBV5-4 and TRBJ2-6; D is ambiguous. The germline V gene encodes CDR1 SGHNT and CDR2 YYREEE (reference sequence). The CDR3 loop spans 15 amino acids. Deletions cut 4 bases from V and 4 bases from J, with 12 bases between. The CDR3 DNA reads as TGTGCCAGCAGCCTGACGGGTTACGGGGCCAACGTCCTGACTTTC. Protein: CASSLTGYGANVLTF.

The CDR3 here is CASMRRDSRNTEAFF. In DNA form, the CDR3 reads TGTGCCAGCATGAGACGGGACTCAAGAAACACTGAAGCTTTCTTT. This chain links TRBV28 with TRBJ1-1; D possibly corresponds to TRBD1 (5 bases). The length of the CDR3 is 15 residues. From germline, CDR1 is MDHEN and CDR2 SYDVKM. The V end lost 7 bases, the J end lost 2 bases, and 17 bases lay between the germline ends.

This rearrangement joins TRBV11-1 to TRBJ2-1; D is uncertain. This CDR3 region has 15 residues. CDR1 is SGHAT and CDR2 is FQDESV in the germline V gene (reference sequence). The ends were cut back, 1 base at V and 1 base at J, with 8 bases in the middle. In DNA form, the CDR3 reads TGTGCCAGCAGCTTAGTGGGGTGGTCCTACAATGAGCAGTTCTTC. Protein sequence: CASSLVGWSYNEQFF.

This clone has only one observation. The chain uses TRBV5-4 and TRBJ1-5; TRBD1 aligns across 8 bases. The CDR3 runs to 15 residues. V shed 4 bases, J shed 4 bases, and the junction held 7 bases outside the gene matches. The V gene's germline CDR1 is SGHNT and CDR2 YYREEE (reference sequence). CDR3 in amino acids: CASSPGTGRNQPQHF. CDR3 in DNA: TGTGCCAGCAGCCCAGGGACAGGTAGGAATCAGCCCCAGCATTTT.

Regarding this clone: Germline is not matched at one junction end, which may reflect a read error. The chain carries TRBV7-7 and TRBJ2-5; 9 nucleotides align to TRBD2. Germline V gene lookup returns CDR1 SSHAT and CDR2 FNYEAQ (reference sequence). The CDR3 runs 17 residues. The CDR3 DNA sequence: TGTGCTAGCAGCTCGGGGGTTAGCGGGGGAACACAAGAGACCCAGTACTTC. As protein: CASSSGVSGGTQETQYF.

This chain joins TRBV30 and TRBJ1-5; D unresolved. Germline V gives CDR1 GTSNPN, CDR2 SVGIG (reference sequence). The CDR3 contains 12 residues. Trimming took 2 bases from V and 6 from J, leaving 8 bases between them. CDR3 in amino acids: CAWSLPGQPQHF. CDR3 in DNA: TGTGCCTGGAGTTTACCCGGTCAGCCCCAGCATTTT.

This sequence joins TRBV4-2 and TRBJ1-1; 7 nucleotides align to TRBD1. The length of the CDR3 is 14 residues. In germline, CDR1 is LGHNA, CDR2 YNFKEQ. V dropped 1 base and J dropped 4; count of bases not matched to a gene: 3. CDR3 bases: TGTGCCAGCAGCCAAGGACAGGGTATCACTGAAGCTTTCTTT. This codes for CASSQGQGITEAFF.

The V and J genes are TRBV7-2 and TRBJ2-5; 11 nucleotides align to TRBD2. The CDR3 has 18 residues. Germline V gene data show CDR1 as SGHTA and CDR2 as FQGNSA. Trimming took 0 bases from V and 1 from J; bases not matched to a gene: 7. In nucleotides, the CDR3 is TGTGCCAGCAGCTTAGCGCTAAAGCTAGCGGGGGGCCAAGAGACCCAGTACTTC. Translation: CASSLALKLAGGQETQYF.

The genes are TRBV4-3 and TRBJ1-3; 9 bases align to TRBD1. CDR3 size: 17 residues. J lost 0 bases, V lost 2 bases, and 5 bases had no gene match. Germline values: CDR1 LGHNA, CDR2 YSLEER. This CDR3 reads CASSQYPGQGSGNTIYF. The CDR3 DNA reads TGCGCCAGCAGCCAATATCCGGGACAGGGCTCTGGAAACACCATATATTTT.

This clone appeared once. The J gene is TRBJ1-4, the V gene TRBV30; the D gene is possibly TRBD1 (5 bases). Germline CDR1 and CDR2: GTSNPN and SVGIG (reference sequence). The ends were cut back, 1 base at V and 6 bases at J, with 18 bases in the middle. The CDR3 has 16 residues. DNA of the CDR3: TGTGCCTGGAGTGGCGGCCAGGGTTTTCTTTATGAAAAACTGTTTTTT. Protein sequence: CAWSGGQGFLYEKLFF.

The gene calls are TRBV15 and TRBJ2-3; no clear D gene. Looked up from germline, CDR1 is LNHNV and CDR2 is YYDKDF (reference sequence). The CDR3 spans 15 residues. Trimming shortened V by 3 bases and J by 2 bases, and 12 bases separated the two germline ends. The CDR3 protein is CATSSLSVSTDTQYF. CDR3 coding DNA: TGTGCCACCAGCAGTTTGAGCGTTTCCACAGATACGCAGTATTTT.

This chain uses TRBV6-2 or TRBV6-3 with TRBJ1-2, with D uncertain. With 3 bases removed from V and 0 bases from J, the gap between germline ends came to 14 bases. The CDR3 runs to 16 residues. Per the germline V gene, CDR1 is MNHEY and CDR2 is SVGEGT. CDR3 in amino acids: CASSYSDIPTNYGYTF. CDR3 in DNA: TGTGCCAGCAGTTATTCTGACATTCCCACTAACTATGGCTACACCTTC.

This clone was picked up one time. The rearrangement joins TRBV19 to TRBJ1-1; tentative D call: TRBD1 (6 bases). Germline V CDR1 and CDR2: LNHDA, SQIVND (reference sequence). The CDR3 contains 14 residues. Trimming left V 3 bases short and J 5 bases short, with 13 bases between. CDR3 in amino acids: CASSMRDMGTEAFF. In DNA, the CDR3 is TGTGCCAGTAGTATGAGGGACATGGGGACTGAAGCTTTCTTT.

The chain combines TRBV4-3 with TRBJ2-2; D may be TRBD1 or TRBD2 (5 bases each). With 1 base removed from V and 10 bases from J, the gap between germline ends came to 13 bases. The CDR3 is made up of 14 amino acids. Germline V gives CDR1 LGHNA, CDR2 YSLEER. The CDR3 DNA sequence: TGCGCCAGCAGCCAAGTCGGGACCGGATCGGAGCTGTTTTTT. This translates into CASSQVGTGSELFF.

This clone occurred a few times. The genes are TRBV4-2 and TRBJ1-5; D unresolved. Deletions cut 0 bases from V and 4 bases from J, with 10 bases between. The CDR3 extends over 15 amino acids. Per germline, CDR1 LGHNA and CDR2 YNFKEQ. CDR3: CASSQDRRINQPQHF. CDR3 sequence (DNA): TGTGCCAGCAGCCAAGATCGCCGAATTAATCAGCCCCAGCATTTT.

Concerning this clone: Other DNA sequences in the sample encode the same CDR3. The chain uses TRBV30 and TRBJ1-1, with no clear D. Germline values: CDR1 GTSNPN, CDR2 SVGIG (reference sequence). With 0 bases removed from V and 1 base from J, the gap between germline ends came to 6 bases. The CDR3 covers 13 residues. CDR3 coding DNA: TGTGCCTGGAGTGTTTCCGCGAACACTGAAGCTTTCTTT. This encodes CAWSVSANTEAFF.

The chain uses TRBV13 and TRBJ2-7; TRBD1 agrees at 9 bases. After removal of 5 bases from V and 4 bases from J, the junction contained 9 bases not matched to a gene. Germline V gives CDR1 PRHDT, CDR2 FYEKMQ (reference sequence). There are 15 residues in the CDR3. For the CDR3, the DNA is TGTGCCAGCAGCCCCGGGACAGGGAGGGGGTACGAGCAGTACTTC. This translates into CASSPGTGRGYEQYF.